Included here is one T cell receptor beta chain sequence, with context. This could be a read error, since a much larger clone is one nucleotide away. The sample originates from a study of T-cell reconstitution after alpha-beta-depleted transplantation in children. Trimming removed 7 bases at V and 4 bases at J, with 11 bases between. The length of the CDR3 is 12 residues. CDR1 and CDR2 (germline): SGHTA, FQGNSA. Preparation of the TCRbeta library involved a method that used unique molecular identifiers. TCRdb fed the PCR reads into MiXCR, producing one record per CDR3 protein. Among about 110,000 distinct CDR3 sequences listed, 10% were seen once.

Sequencing used PBMCs from the stem cell graft donor, obtained from the stem cell graft. This receptor was taken from a human donor who donated a stem cell graft to a child with acute lymphoblastic leukemia. The gene calls are TRBV7-2 and TRBJ2-7; D unclear. The CDR3 DNA reads as TGTGCCAGCACCCCTGACCGGTACGAGCAGTACTTC. This translates into CASTPDRYEQYF.